The 13 T cell receptor beta chains in this list originate from one sample, sequenced in a study of Graves' ophthalmopathy and Graves' hyperthyroidism. Amplification from RNA transcripts yielded the TCR beta CDR3 regions. First-round RT-PCR used HTBI primers; second-round multiplex PCR followed. TCRdb re-called the multiplex PCR reads with MiXCR, one entry per CDR3 protein. Of hundreds of thousands of distinct CDR3 sequences listed, roughly 39% are singletons. Material: peripheral blood. Receptors originate from an adult man with Graves' ophthalmopathy.

This clonotype was seen at least ten times. This CDR3 reads CATSDYNRNTGELFF. The CDR3, as DNA: TGTGCCACCAGTGATTATAACAGGAACACCGGGGAGCTGTTTTTT. The V and J genes are TRBV24-1 and TRBJ2-2; D remains ambiguous. Trimming took 2 bases from V and 1 from J, leaving 7 bases between them. The CDR3 has 15 amino acids. CDR1 KGHDR and CDR2 SFDVKD come from the germline V gene.

The J gene is TRBJ1-5, the V gene TRBV4-1, with D hard to call. The CDR3 is 14 residues long. Germline V gene lookup returns CDR1 MGHRA and CDR2 YSYEKL. V was shortened by 0 bases and J by 1 base, with 4 bases between the two germline ends. CDR3 sequence (DNA): TGCGCCAGCAGCCAAGACCAGAGCAATCAGCCCCAGCATTTT. It encodes CASSQDQSNQPQHF.

In its sample, this clonotype was seen a few times. The V and J genes are TRBV9 and TRBJ2-7; unclear D gene. The V gene lost 4 bases and the J gene lost 6 bases, with 26 bases spanning the gap. Germline assignment: CDR1 SGDLS and CDR2 YYNGEE. The CDR3 loop spans 17 amino acids. CDR3 region: CASSRGRPGLTSVEQYF. The CDR3 DNA reads as TGTGCCAGCAGCCGAGGACGTCCGGGCCTCACCTCCGTCGAGCAGTACTTC.

This clonotype turned up a few times. The chain links TRBV6-6 to TRBJ1-5, with D hard to call. Germline CDR1 and CDR2: MNHNY and SVGAGI (reference sequence). The CDR3 is 13 amino acids. Trimming pared 0 bases from V and 7 bases from J, leaving 7 bases between. The CDR3 protein is CASSYSISQPQHF. Here the CDR3 DNA reads TGTGCCAGCAGTTACTCGATCAGCCAGCCCCAGCATTTT.

In its sample, this clonotype was seen many times. The chain carries TRBV25-1 and TRBJ2-7; perhaps D is TRBD1 or TRBD2 (5 bases each). The V end lost 5 bases, the J end lost 6 bases, and 17 bases lay between the germline ends. CDR1 is MGHDK and CDR2 is SYGVNS in the germline V gene. This CDR3 has 14 amino acids. This CDR3 reads CASSFRDGYTEQYF. The CDR3, as DNA: TGTGCCAGCAGTTTCCGGGACGGCTATACCGAGCAGTACTTC.

At least ten counts were recorded for this clonotype. The DNA of the CDR3 is TGCAGTGCTCGTGACCGCTCCAATCAGCCCCAGCATTTT. Translation: CSARDRSNQPQHF. This chain joins TRBV20-1 and TRBJ1-5, with unresolved D. CDR3 size: 13 residues. The germline V gene encodes CDR1 DFQATT and CDR2 SNEGSKA (reference sequence). Trimming pared 5 bases from V and 3 bases from J, leaving 11 bases between.

This clonotype was counted a single time. The chain is built from TRBV11-2 and TRBJ2-6; no clear D. The CDR3 spans 14 residues. V dropped 3 bases and J dropped 4 bases, with 7 bases sitting between them. In germline, CDR1 is SGHAT, CDR2 FQNNGV. The CDR3 region has the DNA TGTGCCAGCAGCTTCGTACAGGGGGCCAACGTCCTGACTTTC. It encodes CASSFVQGANVLTF.

At least ten counts were recorded for this clonotype. The V and J genes are TRBV10-3 and TRBJ2-5; no definite D call. There are 13 residues in the CDR3. Trimming removed 6 bases from V and 3 bases from J, with 11 bases in between. Germline V gene lookup returns CDR1 ENHRY and CDR2 SYGVKD. The DNA for the CDR3 is TGTGCCATCAGCTTGGACGGAGAAGAGACCCAGTACTTC. It codes for CAISLDGEETQYF.

The DNA of the CDR3 is TGCAGCGTTGAAGTACAGAACACTGAAGCTTTCTTT. Protein: CSVEVQNTEAFF. The rearrangement links TRBV29-1 to TRBJ1-1; D uncertain. Trimming removed 1 base from V and 1 base from J, with 4 bases in between. In germline, CDR1 is SQVTM, CDR2 ANQGSEA. The CDR3 consists of 12 residues.

This clonotype was seen many times. The CDR3 bases are TGTGCCAGCAGCTTCCGCGGGACCTCCTACGAGCAGTACTTC. Its translation is CASSFRGTSYEQYF. This chain connects TRBV7-2 to TRBJ2-7; tentative D call: TRBD2 (6 bases). Trimming stripped 3 bases from V and 0 bases from J, with 9 bases between. Per germline, CDR1 SGHTA and CDR2 FQGNSA. The CDR3 covers 14 residues.

At least ten counts were recorded for this clonotype. The CDR3 region is CASSQEAGLGGYTF. As DNA, the CDR3 is TGCGCCAGCAGCCAAGAGGCAGGGTTGGGTGGCTACACCTTC. The chain combines TRBV4-3 with TRBJ1-2; TRBD1 is a possible D gene (5 bases). V was shortened by 0 bases and J by 7 bases, with 12 bases between the two germline ends. Germline V CDR1 and CDR2: LGHNA, YSLEER. The CDR3 covers 14 residues.

This clonotype was observed many times. J is TRBJ1-1 and V is TRBV25-1; a possible D gene is TRBD1 (5 bases). Germline V gives CDR1 MGHDK, CDR2 SYGVNS. V lost 4 bases, J lost 2 bases, and 11 bases lay in between. The CDR3 consists of 14 residues. CDR3 bases: TGTGCCAGCAGTGTTCAGGGACCTAACACTGAAGCTTTCTTT. Protein product: CASSVQGPNTEAFF.

The rearrangement links TRBV14 to TRBJ1-1; D is unresolved. In germline, CDR1 is SGHDN, CDR2 FVKESK. Trimming cost V 2 bases and J 1 base, with 14 bases left between them. This CDR3 comprises 16 residues. The CDR3 loop is CASSQLSAGRNTEAFF. The CDR3 DNA is TGTGCCAGCAGCCAACTTAGCGCGGGAAGGAACACTGAAGCTTTCTTT.